The 28 T cell receptor beta chains reported below all come from one sample, sequenced in a study of T cell responses to AZD1222 COVID-19 vaccine. Some clones are missing from TCRdb's copy, which holds only in-frame ones; the method was immunoSEQ multiplex PCR. The profile covers some 150,000 clones, with roughly 90% appearing a single time and 4% to 4.5% taken by the ten largest. The sequencing here drew on peripheral blood, taken 28 days after the second AZD1222 dose. Receptor source: an adult who received the AZD1222 COVID-19 vaccine.

This clone is a singleton in its sample. V gene TRBV7-2 combines with J gene TRBJ1-1; a weak D match, TRBD1 (5 bases). Germline V CDR1 and CDR2: SGHTA, FQGNSA. The V gene lost 4 bases and the J gene lost 0 bases, with 12 bases spanning the gap. CDR3 length: 15 amino acids. CDR3 loop: CASSYPGVMNTEAFF. For the CDR3, the DNA is TGTGCCAGCAGCTATCCGGGGGTTATGAACACTGAAGCTTTCTTT.

This chain connects TRBV30 to TRBJ1-1; D gene ambiguous. V shed 5 bases and J shed 1 base, with 14 bases lying between them. Germline CDR1 GTSNPN, CDR2 SVGIG (reference sequence). CDR3 length equals 14 residues. CDR3 sequence: CAWVVGSGNTEAFF. The CDR3 DNA reads TGTGCCTGGGTCGTAGGGAGCGGGAACACTGAAGCTTTCTTT.

V gene TRBV7-9 combines with J gene TRBJ1-1; D is perhaps TRBD1 (6 bases). The CDR3 totals 14 residues. The germline gives CDR1 SEHNR, CDR2 FQNEAQ (reference sequence). Trimming pared 5 bases from V and 1 base from J, leaving 11 bases between. CDR3 protein: CASSGGTTNTEAFF. The CDR3 bases are TGTGCCAGCAGCGGCGGGACAACGAACACTGAAGCTTTCTTT.

This chain uses TRBV5-1 with TRBJ1-1, with TRBD1 identical over 11 bases. The CDR3 totals 18 residues. Unmatched junction bases numbered 11, after V lost 1 base and J lost 3 bases. From germline, CDR1 is SGHRS and CDR2 YFSETQ. CDR3 protein: CASSLTGQGASWDTEAFF. The CDR3 DNA is TGCGCCAGCAGCTTGACCGGACAGGGGGCATCGTGGGACACTGAAGCTTTCTTT.

The chain uses TRBV10-3 and TRBJ2-2; D gene unclear. The CDR3 spans 15 residues. V was cut by 0 bases and J by 0 bases, with 5 bases left in between. Germline V gene data show CDR1 as ENHRY and CDR2 as SYGVKD. The CDR3: CAISESTTNTGELFF. The CDR3 DNA reads TGTGCCATCAGTGAGTCAACAACGAACACCGGGGAGCTGTTTTTT.

The chain combines TRBV5-5 with TRBJ1-2; possibly TRBD1 for D (5 bases). This CDR3 comprises 14 residues. Per germline, CDR1 SGHKS and CDR2 YYEKEE (reference sequence). Trimming took off 3 bases at V and 2 bases at J, with 11 bases between the two ends. CDR3 coding DNA: TGTGCCAGCAGCTGGGGAGGGGCCAACTATGGCTACACCTTC. It is translated as CASSWGGANYGYTF.

The CDR3 nucleotides are TGCGCCAGCAGCCAAGGGGGGGCCGGGGAGCTGTTTTTT. This translates into CASSQGGAGELFF. This chain links TRBV5-1 with TRBJ2-2, with a tentative D call TRBD2 (7 bases). This CDR3 contains 13 residues. Between the trimmed V and J ends, which lost 4 bases and 6 bases, there was a span of 10 bases. Germline CDR1 and CDR2: SGHRS and YFSETQ.

The chain combines TRBV6-5 with TRBJ1-5; TRBD1 aligns across 9 bases. The CDR3 sequence is 15 residues long. J was trimmed by 5 bases and V by 0 bases; bases with no gene match: 2. Germline V CDR1 and CDR2: MNHEY, SVGAGI. CDR3 loop: CASSYSWTGDQPQHF. CDR3 in DNA: TGTGCCAGCAGTTACTCTTGGACAGGGGATCAGCCCCAGCATTTT.

The DNA of the CDR3 is TGCGCGGCAGGGGCTACCATGAACACTGAAGCTTTCTTT. As protein: CAAGATMNTEAFF. The V call is TRBV10-2, the J call TRBJ1-1; tentatively, D is TRBD1 (6 bases). CDR3 length: 13 amino acids. Germline V gives CDR1 WSHSY, CDR2 SAAADI.

This chain connects TRBV20-1 to TRBJ2-1, with D unclear. The CDR3 sequence is 11 residues long. In germline, CDR1 is DFQATT, CDR2 SNEGSKA (reference sequence). The ends were cut back, 4 bases at V and 4 bases at J, with 5 bases in the middle. The CDR3 here is CSAMGYNEQFF. CDR3 bases: TGCAGTGCTATGGGGTACAATGAGCAGTTCTTC.

The chain is built from TRBV7-2 and TRBJ1-5, with a possible D match to TRBD1 (6 bases). Trimming cost V 4 bases and J 5 bases, with 9 bases left between them. The CDR3 sequence is 13 residues long. The germline V gene encodes CDR1 SGHTA and CDR2 FQGNSA. In nucleotides, the CDR3 is TGTGCCAGCAGCTCGTACAGGGATCAGCCCCAGCATTTT. Its translation is CASSSYRDQPQHF.

V usage is TRBV30 and J usage is TRBJ1-4; D may be TRBD1 (6 bases). CDR1 and CDR2 (germline): GTSNPN, SVGIG (reference sequence). The CDR3 totals 14 residues. Trimming pared 5 bases from V and 8 bases from J, leaving 18 bases between. In DNA form, the CDR3 reads TGTGCCTGGCAATTCTCAAGGGGGTCGGAAAAACTGTTTTTT. Protein sequence: CAWQFSRGSEKLFF.

The genes are TRBV19 and TRBJ2-7; D is uncertain. V gave up 10 bases and J gave up 0 bases, with 13 bases separating them. Germline-derived CDR1 and CDR2 are LNHDA and SQIVND (reference sequence). The CDR3 spans 13 residues. This chain's CDR3 is CATTTDNSYEQYF. The DNA for the CDR3 is TGTGCCACCACGACCGACAACTCCTACGAGCAGTACTTC.

The chain is built from TRBV7-3 and TRBJ2-1, with D uncertain. CDR3 length equals 15 residues. Looked up from germline, CDR1 is SGHTA and CDR2 is FQGTGA. Trimming took 5 bases from V and 5 from J, leaving 16 bases between them. CDR3 region: CASSNGVGWNNEQFF. CDR3 DNA sequence: TGTGCCAGCAGCAACGGAGTGGGGTGGAACAATGAGCAGTTCTTC.

The rearrangement joins TRBV5-4 to TRBJ1-1, with 11 bases lining up with TRBD1. V lost 4 bases and J lost 5; bases outside the gene matches: 4. The CDR3 has 14 residues. The germline V gene has CDR1 SGHNT and CDR2 YYREEE (reference sequence). CDR3 in amino acids: CASSLRDRGTEAFF. CDR3 nucleotide sequence: TGTGCCAGCAGCCTAAGGGACAGGGGGACTGAAGCTTTCTTT.

The chain joins TRBV19 to TRBJ2-2; a possible D gene is TRBD1 (6 bases). Germline loops: CDR1 LNHDA, CDR2 SQIVND (reference sequence). The CDR3 consists of 14 residues. V lost 5 bases and J lost 3, with 10 bases in between. CDR3 nucleotide sequence: TGTGCCAGTAGTGCGACAGGATACACCGGGGAGCTGTTTTTT. It translates to CASSATGYTGELFF.

The CDR3 nucleotides are TGTGCCAGCAGCTTGGTCTCTGGGCTCCTGGGGTCCGGGGAGCTGTTTTTT. Its translation is CASSLVSGLLGSGELFF. J is TRBJ2-2 and V is TRBV5-4; D is uncertain. Germline CDR1 is SGHNT and CDR2 is YYREEE (reference sequence). The V end lost 0 bases, the J end lost 6 bases, and 18 bases lay between the germline ends. The CDR3 loop spans 17 amino acids.

The rearrangement links TRBV2 to TRBJ1-2; 7 bases align to TRBD1. CDR1 SNHLY and CDR2 FYNNEI come from the germline V gene. This CDR3 comprises 15 residues. Unmatched junction bases numbered 7, after V lost 0 bases and J lost 6 bases. CDR3 bases: TGTGCCAGCAGTGAAGCGGCCGGGACAGTCAATGGCTACACCTTC. Translating it yields CASSEAAGTVNGYTF. Filled out from reference TRBV2 and TRBJ1-2, the complete variable domain reads EPEVTQTPSHQVTQMGQEVILRCVPISNHLYFYWYRQILGQKVEFLVSFYNNEISEKSEIFDDQFSVERPDGSNFTLKIRSTKLEDSAMYFCASSEAAGTVNGYTFGSGTRLTVV.

This clone was observed a single time. The genes are TRBV5-1 and TRBJ1-2; weak D call: TRBD1 (5 bases). The V gene lost 1 base and the J gene lost 4 bases, with 8 bases spanning the gap. CDR1 and CDR2 from the germline V gene are SGHRS and YFSETQ. The CDR3 is 13 residues long. CDR3 loop: CASSLLGTYGYTF. The CDR3, as DNA: TGCGCCAGCAGCTTGCTGGGGACCTATGGCTACACCTTC. Variable domain in full (rest from reference TRBV5-1 and TRBJ1-2): KAGVTQTPRYLIKTRGQQVTLSCSPISGHRSVSWYQQTPGQGLQFLFEYFSETQRNKGNFPGRFSGRQFSNSRSEMNVSTLELGDSALYLCASSLLGTYGYTFGSGTRLTVV.

The chain employs TRBV5-5 and TRBJ1-4; D gene ambiguous. Germline CDR1 is SGHKS and CDR2 is YYEKEE (reference sequence). V was pared by 4 bases and J by 16 bases, with 29 bases between. CDR3 length: 16 residues. The CDR3 DNA reads TGTGCCAGCAGCCCGAAGTGGAGACTGAGTAGAAAAACTCCGTTTTTT. Protein: CASSPKWRLSRKTPFF.

The CDR3 protein is CASRGGPADTQYF. In nucleotides, the CDR3 is TGTGCCAGCAGAGGGGGGCCGGCAGATACGCAGTATTTT. The chain combines TRBV6-5 with TRBJ2-3; D tentatively reads TRBD1 or TRBD2 (6 bases each). CDR1 is MNHEY, CDR2 SVGAGI, per germline. The germline V and J ends were trimmed by 6 bases and 4 bases, with 11 bases remaining between them. The CDR3 has 13 residues.

The CDR3 coding sequence is TGTGCCAGCAGTTACGGGACGGCCGGGGAGCTGTTTTTT. This encodes CASSYGTAGELFF. The V call is TRBV6-2 or TRBV6-3, the J call TRBJ2-2, with D perhaps being TRBD1 or TRBD2 (5 bases each). The CDR3 extends over 13 amino acids. The germline V gene encodes CDR1 MNHEY and CDR2 SVGEGT. V was clipped by 2 bases and J by 6 bases, with 7 bases between them.

The CDR3 here is CASSFGGTTFYEQYF. CDR3 coding DNA: TGTGCCAGCAGCTTCGGGGGGACCACTTTCTACGAGCAGTACTTC. This chain joins TRBV7-8 and TRBJ2-7; 7 positions match TRBD2. The CDR3 has 15 amino acids. The junction had 8 bases not matched to a gene; V was cut back by 3 bases and J by 3 bases. Germline V gene data show CDR1 as SGHVS and CDR2 as FQNEAQ.

V usage is TRBV5-1 and J usage is TRBJ1-1; D unresolved. This CDR3 contains 13 residues. V lost 3 bases and J 1 base, leaving 7 bases between the germline ends. CDR1 SGHRS and CDR2 YFSETQ come from the germline V gene. DNA of the CDR3: TGCGCCAGCAGCTGGGGTCCGAACACTGAAGCTTTCTTT. Translating it yields CASSWGPNTEAFF.

The chain carries TRBV18 and TRBJ2-1; D unresolved. CDR3 size: 13 residues. CDR1 and CDR2 from the germline V gene are KGHSH and LQKENI. The V end was cut by 5 bases, the J end by 9 bases, with 14 bases between. CDR3: CASSATTETEQFF. CDR3 DNA sequence: TGTGCCAGCTCAGCAACGACGGAGACTGAGCAGTTCTTC.

The genes are TRBV2 and TRBJ2-2, with D possibly matching TRBD1 (6 bases). The CDR3 consists of 15 residues. With 4 bases removed from V and 6 bases from J, the gap between germline ends came to 15 bases. Per the germline V gene, CDR1 is SNHLY and CDR2 is FYNNEI. CDR3 sequence: CASSVTEGDSGELFF. CDR3 nucleotide sequence: TGTGCCAGCAGTGTAACAGAGGGGGATTCCGGGGAGCTGTTTTTT.

For the CDR3, the DNA is TGTGCCAGTAGTATTGGTCAGCCCCAGCATTTT. Residues: CASSIGQPQHF. The rearrangement uses TRBV19 and TRBJ1-5; D uncertain. The CDR3 is made up of 11 amino acids. V lost 3 bases, J lost 6 bases, and 3 bases lay in between. CDR1 is LNHDA, CDR2 SQIVND, per germline (reference sequence).

The chain carries TRBV7-9 and TRBJ1-2, with no clear D. CDR3 size: 12 residues. The V and J ends lost 5 bases and 6 bases respectively, with 10 bases between them. Per the germline V gene, CDR1 is SEHNR and CDR2 is FQNEAQ (reference sequence). The DNA for the CDR3 is TGTGCCAGCAGCCCGGGAGGGAATGGCTACACCTTC. This translates into CASSPGGNGYTF. Filled out from reference TRBV7-9 and TRBJ1-2, the complete variable domain reads DTGVSQNPRHKITKRGQNVTFRCDPISEHNRLYWYRQTLGQGPEFLTYFQNEAQLEKSRLLSDRFSAERPKGSFSTLEIQRTEQGDSAMYLCASSPGGNGYTFGSGTRLTVV.